The clone carrying this TCR beta chain was detected only once. The antigen is undetermined. The PCR contained 60 Vbeta and 13 Jbeta primers. TCRdb's copy holds only in-frame clones and misses some; the assay was immunoSEQ multiplex PCR. The sample records about 170,000 clones, about 82% being singletons. This sample stems from a study of cytomegalovirus exposure and HLA in healthy donors. Study summary: When 398 donors were genotyped, over 80% of them were found to fall in the Caucasian-associated ancestry cluster. Study-level results: Published work reported that the classifier diagnosed cytomegalovirus status with high specificity and sensitivity. It was reported in a later analysis that an Asian-associated ancestry cluster showed fewer N-insertions than the roughly 670-donor mean.

CDR1 SNHLY and CDR2 FYNNEI come from the germline V gene. V was cut by 4 bases and J by 4 bases, with 10 bases left in between. This CDR3 has 13 residues. Sequencing input: PBMCs. V and J are TRBV2 and TRBJ1-2; D perhaps matches TRBD1 (5 bases). This TCR derives from a woman aged 50 to 65 in good health and CMV-seropositive. CDR3 in DNA: TGTGCCAGCAGTGTAGGGGCCCTCTATGGCTACACCTTC. It is translated as CASSVGALYGYTF.